This TCR beta chain was sequenced in a study of blood T cells in healthy people across ages. Combining a sample-barcoded 5' primer with a J-beta primer mix, a second PCR ran for about 7 to 11 cycles. Researchers report that each sample yielded at least 2.5 million CDR3-containing paired-end reads. From the 5' RACE reads, TCRdb called clonotypes with MiXCR, one entry per CDR3 protein. The data show approximately 800,000 distinct CDR3 sequences, more than 35% seen once. The V gene lost 3 bases and the J gene lost 2 bases, with 8 bases spanning the gap. This CDR3 is 14 amino acids long. This clonotype was found many times. Its target is not known. Study conclusions and caveats: Among long-lived donors, naive CD4+ cells were more numerous and diversity higher than in aged donors.

The TCR sequence derives from a man older than 75 in good health. The sample consisted of blood. The genes are TRBV12-3 or TRBV12-4 and TRBJ1-5; D is undetermined. The CDR3 region has the DNA TGTGCCAGCAGTTTGGAAGGACGCAATCAGCCCCAGCATTTT. This sequence encodes CASSLEGRNQPQHF.